This entry lists 22 T cell receptor beta chains sequenced from one sample in a study of T cells in Graves' hyperthyroidism and ophthalmopathy. TCR beta CDR3 regions were amplified from RNA transcripts. HTBI primers drove first-round RT-PCR of the TCR CDR3. In TCRdb, the multiplex PCR reads were re-called with MiXCR into one record per CDR3 protein. The table has hundreds of thousands of distinct CDR3 sequences, less than 25% seen once. Input material: blood. The origin of the receptors is a woman in her 70s with Graves' ophthalmopathy.

This clonotype was found many times. The gene calls are TRBV6-2 or TRBV6-3 and TRBJ1-5; D is ambiguous. From germline, CDR1 is MNHEY and CDR2 SVGEGT. This CDR3 has 13 residues. V lost 4 bases and J 3 bases, leaving 7 bases between the germline ends. Written as DNA, the CDR3 is TGTGCCAGCAGTTCACAGCACAATCAGCCCCAGCATTTT. It codes for CASSSQHNQPQHF.

This clonotype has ten or more counts. The J gene is TRBJ2-1, the V gene TRBV2; D unclear. CDR1 is SNHLY, CDR2 FYNNEI, per germline. Trimming cost V 4 bases and J 7 bases, with 5 bases left between them. The CDR3 length is 11 residues. CDR3 region: CASSVSNEQFF. The CDR3 DNA sequence: TGTGCCAGCAGTGTCTCTAATGAGCAGTTCTTC. Looking up the rest from reference TRBV2 and TRBJ2-1 gives the full variable domain: EPEVTQTPSHQVTQMGQEVILRCVPISNHLYFYWYRQILGQKVEFLVSFYNNEISEKSEIFDDQFSVERPDGSNFTLKIRSTKLEDSAMYFCASSVSNEQFFGPGTRLTVL.

About this clonotype itself: A much larger clone is a single base away; this may be a read error. The chain uses TRBV3-1 and TRBJ2-7; possible D gene TRBD1, 6 bases. The V gene's germline CDR1 is LGHDT and CDR2 YNNKEL (reference sequence). There are 14 residues in the CDR3. CDR3: CAGSQDHRAYEQYF. The CDR3 DNA reads as TGTGCCGGCAGCCAAGACCACAGGGCCTACGAGCAGTACTTC.

This clonotype occurred many times. The chain recombines TRBV5-1 with TRBJ2-7; 10 bases map to TRBD1. From germline, CDR1 is SGHRS and CDR2 YFSETQ. V lost 4 bases, J lost 3 bases, and 4 bases stayed unmatched. The CDR3 is 14 residues long. This CDR3 is CASSPGTGDYEQYF. Here the CDR3 DNA reads TGCGCCAGCAGCCCCGGGACAGGGGACTACGAGCAGTACTTC.

The rearrangement uses TRBV30 and TRBJ2-1; 9 positions agree with TRBD2. Looked up from germline, CDR1 is GTSNPN and CDR2 is SVGIG (reference sequence). The CDR3 runs to 15 residues. Trimming removed 6 bases from V and 7 bases from J; junction bases left unmatched: 13. CDR3 sequence: CACRLIAGVKNEQFF. In DNA, the CDR3 is TGTGCCTGCCGCTTAATAGCGGGAGTGAAGAATGAGCAGTTCTTC.

In its sample, this clonotype was seen a few times. The genes are TRBV13 and TRBJ1-2; TRBD1 matches at 7 bases. The CDR3 runs 15 residues. J lost 0 bases, V lost 5 bases, and 6 bases had no gene match. Looked up from germline, CDR1 is PRHDT and CDR2 is FYEKMQ (reference sequence). CDR3 region: CASSQQGTPNYGYTF. CDR3 coding DNA: TGTGCCAGCAGCCAACAGGGGACGCCTAACTATGGCTACACCTTC.

V gene TRBV14 combines with J gene TRBJ1-3; a possible D gene is TRBD1 (6 bases). CDR1 is SGHDN and CDR2 is FVKESK in the germline V gene. The CDR3 spans 15 residues. Between the trimmed V and J ends, which lost 4 bases and 3 bases, there was a span of 13 bases. The CDR3 sequence is CASSLQGTGGNTIYF. The DNA for the CDR3 is TGTGCCAGCAGCCTACAGGGTACGGGTGGAAACACCATATATTTT.

This clonotype was counted at least ten times. CDR3 in amino acids: CASSPGGGGRSYDEQYF. DNA for the CDR3: TGCGCCAGCAGCCCGGGTGGGGGCGGGAGAAGCTACGACGAGCAGTACTTC. The rearrangement uses TRBV5-1 and TRBJ2-7; D possibly corresponds to TRBD2 (7 bases). V was pared by 4 bases and J by 5 bases, with 25 bases between. The CDR3 has 17 amino acids. Germline CDR1 SGHRS, CDR2 YFSETQ.

The chain joins TRBV20-1 to TRBJ2-2, with a weak D call TRBD2 (6 bases). With 5 bases removed from V and 6 bases from J, the gap between germline ends came to 16 bases. This CDR3 spans 14 amino acids. Germline V gene sequence: CDR1 DFQATT, CDR2 SNEGSKA (reference sequence). The CDR3 loop is CSARLGRNAGELFF. The CDR3 DNA is TGCAGTGCTCGGCTCGGGAGAAATGCCGGGGAGCTGTTTTTT.

Points on this clonotype: The conserved closing phenylalanine or tryptophan is absent in this CDR3, likely reflecting a read error. The chain is built from TRBV7-2 and TRBJ2-7, with a weak D call TRBD2 (5 bases). The CDR3 has 13 amino acids. Deletions cut 1 base from V and 7 bases from J, with 11 bases between. Germline loops: CDR1 SGHTA, CDR2 FQGNSA. Here the CDR3 DNA reads TGTGCCAGCAGCTTAGGATCGACGGGGGAGCAGTACCTC. It translates to CASSLGSTGEQYL.

V and J are TRBV3-1 and TRBJ1-2, with D hard to call. The germline V gene encodes CDR1 LGHDT and CDR2 YNNKEL (reference sequence). The CDR3 sequence is 13 residues long. Trimming pared 0 bases from V and 8 bases from J, leaving 10 bases between. CDR3 amino acids: CASSQDYEAGYTF. As DNA, the CDR3 is TGTGCCAGCAGCCAAGATTACGAGGCGGGCTACACCTTC.

Notes on this clonotype: A much more abundant neighbour one base away suggests this may be a read error. The gene calls are TRBV12-3 or TRBV12-4 and TRBJ1-1; no clear D gene. CDR3 size: 12 residues. CDR3 in amino acids: CASSLTNTEALF. CDR3 DNA: TGTGCCAGCAGTTTGACTAACACTGAAGCTCTCTTT.

J is TRBJ2-6 and V is TRBV6-5; tentative D call: TRBD1 (5 bases). Germline CDR1 MNHEY, CDR2 SVGAGI. V lost 0 bases and J 0 bases, leaving 18 bases between the germline ends. There are 20 residues in the CDR3. The CDR3 DNA sequence: TGTGCCAGCAGTTACTCGTCGTGGAGACAGTCGAGCTCTGGGGCCAACGTCCTGACTTTC. It yields the protein CASSYSSWRQSSSGANVLTF.

The V gene is TRBV29-1, the J gene TRBJ2-2; perhaps TRBD1 as D (6 bases). V lost 6 bases and J 4 bases, leaving 12 bases between the germline ends. The CDR3 has 13 amino acids. Germline V gene lookup returns CDR1 SQVTM and CDR2 ANQGSEA. This CDR3 is CSVAGQSTGELFF. CDR3 nucleotide sequence: TGCAGCGTCGCCGGACAGAGCACCGGGGAGCTGTTTTTT.

This clonotype showed up just a few times. The J gene is TRBJ1-2, the V gene TRBV6-6, with D uncertain. The V end lost 2 bases, the J end lost 0 bases, and 7 bases lay between the germline ends. This CDR3 has 14 residues. Looked up from germline, CDR1 is MNHNY and CDR2 is SVGAGI (reference sequence). The CDR3 DNA reads TGTGCCAGCAGTTACGAGGTTTCTAACTATGGCTACACCTTC. Encoded protein: CASSYEVSNYGYTF.

This clonotype was seen repeatedly, ten times or more. The J gene is TRBJ1-1, the V gene TRBV11-2; 8 positions agree with TRBD1. CDR3 length: 14 residues. Germline CDR1 SGHAT, CDR2 FQNNGV. V lost 8 bases, J lost 1 base, and 6 bases stayed unmatched. CDR3: CASAQGQANTEAFF. DNA for the CDR3: TGTGCCAGCGCCCAGGGACAGGCGAACACTGAAGCTTTCTTT.

The chain employs TRBV12-3 or TRBV12-4 and TRBJ2-2; 7 bases agree with TRBD2. V trimming: 3 bases; J trimming: 11 bases; junction bases outside the gene matches: 12. The CDR3 spans 15 residues. CDR3 region: CASSLYLAASGELFF. In nucleotides, the CDR3 is TGTGCCAGCAGTTTGTATCTAGCGGCCTCTGGTGAGCTGTTTTTT.

This chain links TRBV6-1 with TRBJ1-1; tentatively, D is TRBD1 (5 bases). Trimming shortened V by 6 bases and J by 1 base, and 12 bases separated the two germline ends. Germline V CDR1 and CDR2: MNHNS, SASEGT. CDR3 length: 14 amino acids. CDR3 in amino acids: CASRGTGWNTEAFF. The CDR3 coding sequence is TGTGCCAGCAGGGGGACGGGGTGGAACACTGAAGCTTTCTTT.

This clonotype was counted only a few times. The chain joins TRBV15 to TRBJ2-2, with 11 bases that match TRBD2. This CDR3 is built from 15 residues. J lost 6 bases, V lost 0 bases, and 0 bases had no gene match. Germline CDR1 is LNHNV and CDR2 is YYDKDF (reference sequence). The CDR3 bases are TGTGCCACCAGCAGAGAACTAGCGGGAGCCGGGGAGCTGTTTTTT. Residues: CATSRELAGAGELFF.

This clonotype has only a few counts. The chain links TRBV20-1 to TRBJ2-7; 10 positions match TRBD1. There are 15 residues in the CDR3. V lost 6 bases and J lost 6; bases outside the gene matches: 14. The germline CDR1 and CDR2 sequences are DFQATT and SNEGSKA (reference sequence). CDR3 protein: CSAQDPGQGSLEQYF. The DNA of the CDR3 is TGCAGTGCGCAGGATCCGGGACAGGGGTCCCTCGAGCAGTACTTC.

In its sample, this clonotype was seen a few times. This rearrangement joins TRBV10-3 to TRBJ2-5; weak D call: TRBD2 (6 bases). This CDR3 is 14 amino acids long. The ends were cut back, 2 bases at V and 0 bases at J, with 7 bases in the middle. The germline CDR1 and CDR2 sequences are ENHRY and SYGVKD. Written as DNA, the CDR3 is TGTGCCATCAGTGAGCGGGGGTACCAAGAGACCCAGTACTTC. It specifies CAISERGYQETQYF.

The chain carries TRBV9 and TRBJ1-1, with D unclear. Germline values: CDR1 SGDLS, CDR2 YYNGEE. This CDR3 spans 17 amino acids. Trimming stripped 0 bases from V and 1 base from J, with 16 bases between. For the CDR3, the DNA is TGTGCCAGCAGCGTAGCCATTCCGGGAACGGCGAACACTGAAGCTTTCTTT. As protein: CASSVAIPGTANTEAFF.